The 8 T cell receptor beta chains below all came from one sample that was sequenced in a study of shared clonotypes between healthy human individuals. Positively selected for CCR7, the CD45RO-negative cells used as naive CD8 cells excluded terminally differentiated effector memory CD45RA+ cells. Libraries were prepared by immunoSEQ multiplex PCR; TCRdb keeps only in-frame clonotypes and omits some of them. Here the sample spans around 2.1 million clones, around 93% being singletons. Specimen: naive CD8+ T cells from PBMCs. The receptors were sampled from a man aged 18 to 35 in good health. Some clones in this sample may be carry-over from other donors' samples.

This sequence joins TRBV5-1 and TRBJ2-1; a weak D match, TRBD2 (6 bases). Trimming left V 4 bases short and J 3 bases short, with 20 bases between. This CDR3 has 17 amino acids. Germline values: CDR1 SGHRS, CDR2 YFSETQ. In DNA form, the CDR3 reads TGCGCCAGCAGCCAGACTAGTTCCCCCAAATTCTACAATGAGCAGTTCTTC. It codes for CASSQTSSPKFYNEQFF.

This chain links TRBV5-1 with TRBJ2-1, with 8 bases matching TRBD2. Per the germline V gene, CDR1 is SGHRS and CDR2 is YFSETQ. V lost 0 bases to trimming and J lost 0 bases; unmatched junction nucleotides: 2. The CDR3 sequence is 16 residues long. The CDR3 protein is CASSLEGTSSYNEQFF. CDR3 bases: TGCGCCAGCAGCTTGGAAGGGACTAGCTCCTACAATGAGCAGTTCTTC.

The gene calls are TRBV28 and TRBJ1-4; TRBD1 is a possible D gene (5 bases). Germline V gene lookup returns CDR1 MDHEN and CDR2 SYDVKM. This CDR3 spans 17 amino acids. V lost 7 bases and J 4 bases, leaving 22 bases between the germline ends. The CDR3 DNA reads TGTGCCAGCATTCCACTCCCCAACACTGGGGGTAATGAAAAACTGTTTTTT. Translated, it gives CASIPLPNTGGNEKLFF.

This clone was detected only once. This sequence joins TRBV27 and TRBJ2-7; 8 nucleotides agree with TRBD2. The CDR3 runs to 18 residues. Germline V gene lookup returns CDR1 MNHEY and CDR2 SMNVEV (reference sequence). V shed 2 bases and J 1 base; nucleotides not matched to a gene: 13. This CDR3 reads CASSLGTPSGSPSYEQYF. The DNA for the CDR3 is TGTGCCAGCAGTTTAGGGACACCTAGCGGGTCGCCTTCCTACGAGCAGTACTTC.

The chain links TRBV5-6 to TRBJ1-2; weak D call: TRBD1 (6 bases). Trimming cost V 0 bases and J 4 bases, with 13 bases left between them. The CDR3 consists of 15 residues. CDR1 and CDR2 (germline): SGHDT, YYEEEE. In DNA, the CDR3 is TGTGCCAGCAGCTTGGGCGGGGGCGATGGCTATGGCTACACCTTC. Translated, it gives CASSLGGGDGYGYTF.

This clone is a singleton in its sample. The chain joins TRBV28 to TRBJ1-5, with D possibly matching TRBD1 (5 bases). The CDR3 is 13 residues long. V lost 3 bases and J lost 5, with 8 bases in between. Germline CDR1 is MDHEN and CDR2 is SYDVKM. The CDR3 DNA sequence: TGTGCCAGCAGTTTTCGGGGGTATCAGCCCCAGCATTTT. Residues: CASSFRGYQPQHF.

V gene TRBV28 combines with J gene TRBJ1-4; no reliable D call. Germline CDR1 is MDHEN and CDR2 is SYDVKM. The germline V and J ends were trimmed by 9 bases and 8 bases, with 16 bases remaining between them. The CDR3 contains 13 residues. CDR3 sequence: CASLLHRGEKLFF. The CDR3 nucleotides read TGTGCCAGTCTACTCCACCGAGGGGAAAAACTGTTTTTT.

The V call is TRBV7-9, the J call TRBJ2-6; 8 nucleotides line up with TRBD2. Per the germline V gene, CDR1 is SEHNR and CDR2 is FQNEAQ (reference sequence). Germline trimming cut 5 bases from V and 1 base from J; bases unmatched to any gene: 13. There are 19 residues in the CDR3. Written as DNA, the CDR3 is TGTGCCAGCAGCCCCTCCCGAGCGGGAGTACCGTCTGGGGCCAACGTCCTGACTTTC. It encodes CASSPSRAGVPSGANVLTF.